The next 26 T cell receptor beta chains were all read from a single sample in a study of Graves' ophthalmopathy and Graves' hyperthyroidism. Beta-chain TCR CDR3 regions were amplified from RNA transcripts. The first-round RT-PCR employed HTBI primers together with the Qiagen OneStep RT-PCR kit. A multiplex PCR was then performed as the second round. TCRdb re-called the multiplex PCR reads through MiXCR, storing one row per CDR3 protein. The sample has over a million distinct CDR3 sequences; 35% to 40% are singletons. Sequencing was done on a sample of peripheral blood or thyroid tissue (not recorded which). The source is an adult man with Graves' hyperthyroidism.

This chain connects TRBV10-3 to TRBJ1-6, with 10 bases that match TRBD1. This CDR3 has 14 residues. The junction had 6 bases not matched to a gene; V was cut back by 6 bases and J by 10 bases. CDR1 is ENHRY and CDR2 is SYGVKD in the germline V gene. CDR3 loop: CAIREGQGRSPLHF. The CDR3 DNA reads as TGTGCCATCAGGGAGGGACAGGGGAGGTCACCCCTCCACTTT.

This clonotype was seen only a few times. The V gene is TRBV7-9, the J gene TRBJ2-7, with 9 positions matching TRBD1. Per the germline V gene, CDR1 is SEHNR and CDR2 is FQNEAQ (reference sequence). This CDR3 region has 17 residues. V trimming: 1 base; J trimming: 3 bases; junction bases outside the gene matches: 10. The CDR3 DNA follows: TGTGCCAGCAGCTTAGGGGACAGGGCCTCCGTAAACTACGAGCAGTACTTC. Translating gives CASSLGDRASVNYEQYF.

J is TRBJ2-5 and V is TRBV29-1; D is uncertain. Germline V gene sequence: CDR1 SQVTM, CDR2 ANQGSEA. The V end lost 6 bases, the J end lost 4 bases, and 15 bases lay between the germline ends. The CDR3 loop spans 13 amino acids. DNA for the CDR3: TGCAGCGTCCTCGGTCGTCTACCAGAGACCCAGTACTTC. Encoded protein: CSVLGRLPETQYF. Combining the CDR3 with reference TRBV29-1 and TRBJ2-5 gives the whole variable domain SAVISQKPSRDICQRGTSLTIQCQVDSQVTMMFWYRQQPGQSLTLIATANQGSEATYESGFVIDKFPISRPNLTFSTLTVSNMSPEDSSIYLCSVLGRLPETQYFGPGTRLLVL.

This clonotype was seen only a few times. The chain is built from TRBV15 and TRBJ1-5; D ambiguous. This CDR3 is built from 16 residues. V dropped 1 base and J dropped 2 bases, with 12 bases sitting between them. CDR1 is LNHNV, CDR2 YYDKDF, per germline (reference sequence). The CDR3 DNA sequence: TGTGCCACCAGCAGAGTTGGGGTGGCTGGCAATCAGCCCCAGCATTTT. Protein: CATSRVGVAGNQPQHF.

The V call is TRBV6-5, the J call TRBJ1-6; no clear D. CDR1 is MNHEY, CDR2 SVGAGI, per germline. The CDR3 spans 15 residues. Trimming removed 7 bases at V and 2 bases at J, with 12 bases between. The CDR3 loop reads CASNRATTYNSPLHF. In DNA, the CDR3 is TGTGCCAGCAATCGGGCAACCACCTATAATTCACCCCTCCACTTT.

The chain carries TRBV5-1 and TRBJ2-7; D may be TRBD1 (6 bases). The CDR3 sequence is 13 residues long. Between the trimmed V and J ends, which lost 8 bases and 2 bases, there was a span of 14 bases. CDR1 is SGHRS, CDR2 YFSETQ, per germline. CDR3 bases: TGCGCCAGTTACTACGGACAGACCTACGAGCAGTACTTC. Amino acids: CASYYGQTYEQYF.

This sequence joins TRBV9 and TRBJ1-5, with a possible D match to TRBD1 (5 bases). The germline CDR1 and CDR2 sequences are SGDLS and YYNGEE. Trimming pared 2 bases from V and 5 bases from J, leaving 17 bases between. This CDR3 spans 16 amino acids. The chain's CDR3 is CASSVGGTAGDQPQHF. The CDR3 coding sequence is TGTGCCAGCAGCGTTGGCGGGACGGCGGGGGATCAGCCCCAGCATTTT.

Comments on this clonotype: Relative to the germline gene, one junction end is altered; a read error may explain this. This sequence joins TRBV7-2 and TRBJ1-5; D uncertain. This CDR3 has 16 amino acids. Germline CDR1 and CDR2: SGHTA and FQGNSA. The CDR3 here is CASSQEEGRSNQPQHF. The CDR3 DNA sequence: TGCGCCAGCAGCCAAGAAGAGGGTCGAAGCAATCAGCCCCAGCATTTT.

This clonotype was found many times. This chain links TRBV20-1 with TRBJ1-4, with D perhaps TRBD1 (5 bases). Germline CDR1 and CDR2: DFQATT and SNEGSKA (reference sequence). CDR3 length equals 13 residues. The CDR3 DNA sequence: TGCAGGCCCGGCGGGGTGGGGCATGAAAAACTGTTTTTT. Its translation: CRPGGVGHEKLFF.

The chain joins TRBV2 to TRBJ2-7, with D unclear. V gave up 4 bases and J gave up 1 base, with 14 bases separating them. Germline CDR1 SNHLY, CDR2 FYNNEI. This CDR3 is 15 amino acids long. The CDR3 DNA follows: TGTGCCAGCAGTGTAGGCAGGCCAACATCCTACGAGCAGTACTTC. This codes for CASSVGRPTSYEQYF. Complete variable domain (other parts from reference TRBV2 and TRBJ2-7): EPEVTQTPSHQVTQMGQEVILRCVPISNHLYFYWYRQILGQKVEFLVSFYNNEISEKSEIFDDQFSVERPDGSNFTLKIRSTKLEDSAMYFCASSVGRPTSYEQYFGPGTRLTVT.

The CDR3 region has the DNA TGTGCCAGCCTCCCTCCCCCCGGGACAGGGGCCCTTGTGGGGGGCTACACCTTC. It encodes CASLPPPGTGALVGGYTF. The V gene is TRBV10-3, the J gene TRBJ1-2; the match to TRBD1 covers 10 bases. The germline CDR1 and CDR2 sequences are ENHRY and SYGVKD. The CDR3 covers 18 residues. Trimming cost V 10 bases and J 8 bases; bases outside gene matches: 25.

The chain uses TRBV6-5 and TRBJ2-5, with D tentatively TRBD1 (5 bases). The CDR3 has 13 amino acids. V was cut by 5 bases and J by 5 bases, with 12 bases left in between. The germline gives CDR1 MNHEY, CDR2 SVGAGI. The CDR3 reads CASSEGAGETQYF. The CDR3 region has the DNA TGTGCCAGCAGTGAAGGGGCTGGGGAGACCCAGTACTTC.

V usage is TRBV29-1 and J usage is TRBJ1-4; D not certain. Between the trimmed V and J ends, which lost 4 bases and 8 bases, there was a span of 5 bases. The germline V gene encodes CDR1 SQVTM and CDR2 ANQGSEA. This CDR3 has 10 residues. The chain's CDR3 is CSVADEKLFF. The CDR3 DNA reads TGCAGCGTTGCAGACGAAAAACTGTTTTTT.

The rearrangement uses TRBV7-8 and TRBJ1-6; perhaps TRBD1 as D (5 bases). This CDR3 has 15 residues. Germline CDR1 SGHVS, CDR2 FQNEAQ. V gave up 0 bases and J gave up 6 bases, with 9 bases separating them. CDR3 nucleotides: TGTGCCAGCAGCTTAGCCGGGACCCTTAATTCACCCCTCCACTTT. Encoded protein: CASSLAGTLNSPLHF.

This sequence joins TRBV29-1 and TRBJ1-2, with TRBD1 identical over 10 bases. The CDR3 has 12 residues. In germline, CDR1 is SQVTM, CDR2 ANQGSEA. The V and J ends lost 7 bases and 7 bases, in that order; junction bases with no gene match: 6. CDR3 nucleotides: TGCAGCGCGGAGAGGACAGGGGGTGGCTACACCTTC. It translates to CSAERTGGGYTF. The variable domain in full, completed from reference TRBV29-1 and TRBJ1-2, reads SAVISQKPSRDICQRGTSLTIQCQVDSQVTMMFWYRQQPGQSLTLIATANQGSEATYESGFVIDKFPISRPNLTFSTLTVSNMSPEDSSIYLCSAERTGGGYTFGSGTRLTVV.

Worth noting for this clonotype: No DNA is shown, since the ends of the CDR3 on it are uncertain; the CDR3 is the one TCRdb lists. J is TRBJ1-5 and V is TRBV25-1; the D call TRBD1 from the table was never checked on the DNA. Looked up from germline, CDR1 is MGHDK and CDR2 is SYGVNS. The CDR3 is 22 residues long, ends included. Here the CDR3 reads CASSVSRDRDLWLHLRFGDQHF.

This clonotype was counted between two and nine times. The chain joins TRBV9 to TRBJ2-2; D unresolved. The CDR3 has 15 residues. Trimming took 1 base from V and 3 from J, leaving 10 bases between them. Per germline, CDR1 SGDLS and CDR2 YYNGEE. The CDR3 sequence is CASSVYDTHTGELFF. For the CDR3, the DNA is TGTGCCAGCAGCGTATACGACACCCACACCGGGGAGCTGTTTTTT.

This clonotype was found many times. The J gene is TRBJ2-7, the V gene TRBV5-5; 9 bases fit TRBD2. J gave up 6 bases and V 0 bases, and 7 bases lay outside the gene matches. Germline CDR1 is SGHKS and CDR2 is YYEKEE (reference sequence). This CDR3 is 15 amino acids long. The CDR3 sequence: CASSLVVAGVSEQYF. In DNA, the CDR3 is TGTGCCAGCAGCTTGGTGGTAGCGGGAGTAAGCGAGCAGTACTTC.

This clonotype was observed once. The gene calls are TRBV28 and TRBJ1-6; the match to TRBD1 covers 7 bases. Germline loops: CDR1 MDHEN, CDR2 SYDVKM. Trimming took 6 bases from V and 14 from J; bases not matched to a gene: 13. This CDR3 has 14 residues. The CDR3 DNA reads TGTGCCAGCAGACTTAGGGGGACGACAGGGTCCCTCCACTTT. Amino acid sequence: CASRLRGTTGSLHF.

This clonotype was seen at least ten times. This rearrangement joins TRBV10-3 to TRBJ1-1, with D unresolved. The V and J ends lost 5 bases and 2 bases respectively, with 9 bases between them. The CDR3 is 13 residues long. Per the germline V gene, CDR1 is ENHRY and CDR2 is SYGVKD. The CDR3 is CAISNTVNTEAFF. CDR3 nucleotide sequence: TGTGCCATCAGTAATACAGTAAACACTGAAGCTTTCTTT.

The chain uses TRBV12-3 or TRBV12-4 and TRBJ1-1; 9 bases fit TRBD1. The V and J ends lost 6 bases and 2 bases, in that order; junction bases with no gene match: 22. The CDR3 sequence is 20 residues long. CDR3 coding DNA: TGTGCCAGCAGCCAAGTGTTCGGTGAGGGGGACAGGGAAGTAAACACTGAAGCTTTCTTT. It translates to CASSQVFGEGDREVNTEAFF.

Only a few counts were recorded for this clonotype. V and J are TRBV19 and TRBJ1-1, with D unresolved. Trimming took 10 bases from V and 1 from J, leaving 10 bases between them. CDR1 and CDR2 from the germline V gene are LNHDA and SQIVND (reference sequence). This CDR3 comprises 12 residues. CDR3 nucleotides: TGTGCCACCCGGGCTAGGAACACTGAAGCTTTCTTT. It yields the protein CATRARNTEAFF.

Ten or more counts support this clonotype. The V gene is TRBV13, the J gene TRBJ1-4; D gene uncertain. The germline V gene has CDR1 PRHDT and CDR2 FYEKMQ (reference sequence). With 2 bases removed from V and 0 bases from J, the gap between germline ends came to 7 bases. This CDR3 is built from 15 residues. CDR3 region: CASSLSSATNEKLFF. CDR3 sequence (DNA): TGTGCCAGCAGCTTAAGCAGCGCAACTAATGAAAAACTGTTTTTT.

Comment on this clonotype: A junction boundary mismatches the germline segment, possibly from a read error. The chain joins TRBV10-3 to TRBJ2-7; TRBD1 matches 8 bases. Germline V CDR1 and CDR2: ENHRY, SYGVKD. The CDR3 contains 15 residues. Written as DNA, the CDR3 is TGTGCCAGCAGTTACTTGACAGGGGAACCCTACGAGCAGTACTTC. Translation: CASSYLTGEPYEQYF.

This chain connects TRBV12-3 or TRBV12-4 to TRBJ1-1; 8 bases align to TRBD1. The CDR3 has 14 residues. Trimming cost V 7 bases and J 4 bases; bases outside gene matches: 8. Here the CDR3 reads CASTLDRVSTEAFF. In DNA form, the CDR3 reads TGTGCCAGCACCTTGGACAGGGTTTCCACTGAAGCTTTCTTT.

Here the CDR3 DNA reads TGTGCCATCAGTGGGACCGGGACTAGCGGAACCGGGGAGCTGTTTTTT. As protein: CAISGTGTSGTGELFF. The chain is built from TRBV10-3 and TRBJ2-2, with 11 nucleotides matching TRBD2. CDR3 length: 16 amino acids. Trimming removed 4 bases from V and 5 bases from J; junction bases left unmatched: 6. The germline V gene encodes CDR1 ENHRY and CDR2 SYGVKD.